Given below is one T cell receptor beta chain in context. The CDR3 is 13 amino acids. Germline CDR1 is KGHSH and CDR2 is LQKENI. Trimming stripped 3 bases from V and 0 bases from J, with 3 bases between. This PCR relied on a set of 60 Vbeta primers and 13 Jbeta primers. Assay used: immunoSEQ multiplex PCR; TCRdb lists only in-frame clones, some missing. The data contain 200,000 to 250,000 clones, 76% of them singletons. The sample comes from a study of cytomegalovirus exposure and HLA in healthy donors. The sample comprised PBMCs. The TCR originated in a man aged 18 to 35 in good health and CMV-seronegative. The V gene is TRBV18, the J gene TRBJ1-3; D call uncertain. CDR3 in amino acids: CASSPSSGNTIYF. CDR3 nucleotides: TGTGCCAGCTCACCCTCCTCTGGAAACACCATATATTTT.